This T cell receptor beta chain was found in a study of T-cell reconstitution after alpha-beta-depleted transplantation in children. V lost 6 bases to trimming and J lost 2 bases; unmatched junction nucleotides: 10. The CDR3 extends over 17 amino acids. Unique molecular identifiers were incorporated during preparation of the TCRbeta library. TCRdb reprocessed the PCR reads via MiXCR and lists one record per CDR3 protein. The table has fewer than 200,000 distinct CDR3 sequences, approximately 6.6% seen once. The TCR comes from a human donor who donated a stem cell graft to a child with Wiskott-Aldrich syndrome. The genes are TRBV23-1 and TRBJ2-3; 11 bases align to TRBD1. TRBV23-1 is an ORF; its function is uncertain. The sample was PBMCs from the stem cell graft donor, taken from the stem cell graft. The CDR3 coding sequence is TGCGCCAGCAGCTCCCGAGGGACAGGGGGACACACAGATACGCAGTATTTT. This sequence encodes CASSSRGTGGHTDTQYF.